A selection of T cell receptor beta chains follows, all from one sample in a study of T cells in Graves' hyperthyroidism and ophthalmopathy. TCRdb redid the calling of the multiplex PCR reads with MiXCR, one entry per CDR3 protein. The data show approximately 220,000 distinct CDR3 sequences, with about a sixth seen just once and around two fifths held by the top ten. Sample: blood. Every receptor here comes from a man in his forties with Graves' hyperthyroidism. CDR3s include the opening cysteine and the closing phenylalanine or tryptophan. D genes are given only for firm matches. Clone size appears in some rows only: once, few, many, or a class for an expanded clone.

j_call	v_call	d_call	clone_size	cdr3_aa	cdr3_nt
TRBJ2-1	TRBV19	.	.	CASTTSGKTGSYNEQFF	TGTGCCAGTACCACTTCAGGGAAAACGGGCTCCTACAATGAGCAGTTCTTC
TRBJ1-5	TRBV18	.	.	CASSPPLGQGNQPQHF	TGTGCCAGCTCACCACCGCTGGGGCAGGGCAATCAGCCCCAGCATTTT
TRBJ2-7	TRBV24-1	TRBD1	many	CATSTGGSEQYF	TGTGCCACTTCAACAGGGGGCTCCGAGCAGTACTTC
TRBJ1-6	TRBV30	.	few	CAWSQTDNSPLHF	TGTGCCTGGAGTCAGACGGATAATTCACCCCTCCACTTT
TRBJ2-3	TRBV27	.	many	CASILSINGDTQYF	TGTGCCAGCATCTTAAGTATTAACGGGGATACGCAGTATTTT
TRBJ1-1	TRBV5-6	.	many	CASSWGEGWTEAFF	TGTGCCAGCAGCTGGGGAGAGGGATGGACTGAAGCTTTCTTT
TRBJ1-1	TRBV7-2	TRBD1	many	CASSLADRVRAFF	TGTGCCAGCAGCTTAGCCGACAGGGTAAGAGCTTTCTTT
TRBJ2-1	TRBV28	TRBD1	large	CASRDRTYNEQFF	TGTGCCAGCAGGGACAGGACCTACAATGAGCAGTTCTTC
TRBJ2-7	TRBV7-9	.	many	CASSLVGDGYEQYF	TGTGCCAGCAGCTTAGTAGGAGATGGCTACGAGCAGTACTTC
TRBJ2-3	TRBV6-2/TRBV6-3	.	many	CASRDGTRKDTQYF	TGTGCCAGCAGAGACGGGACACGGAAAGATACGCAGTATTTT
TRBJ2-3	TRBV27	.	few	CASSLRRTSVDTQYF	TGTGCCAGCAGTTTAAGGCGCACCTCGGTGGATACGCAGTATTTT
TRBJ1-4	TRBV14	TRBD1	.	CANSQGRGTVVEKLFF	TGTGCCAACAGCCAGGGCCGCGGGACAGTAGTTGAAAAACTGTTTTTT